This is a list of T cell receptor beta chains from one sample in a study of blood T cell repertoires in COVID-19. Measured with immunoSEQ multiplex PCR; TCRdb has only the in-frame clones, and not every one. The sample has approximately 140,000 clones, 82% seen once. The sequenced sample was peripheral blood. These receptors were obtained from a human donor with acute or convalescent COVID-19. The donor label of this sample is uncertain. Both conserved end residues are part of each CDR3. The D gene is left open where the match is weak. Only part of the rows carry a size: once, few, many, or a class if the clone is expanded.

d_call: .; v_call: TRBV7-9; j_call: TRBJ1-1; clone_size: .; cdr3_aa: CASSSQGGDTEAFF; cdr3_nt: TGTGCCAGCAGCTCTCAAGGAGGGGACACTGAAGCTTTCTTT
d_call: .; v_call: TRBV7-2; j_call: TRBJ2-3; clone_size: few; cdr3_aa: CASSLSDRGSSTDTQYF; cdr3_nt: TGTGCCAGCAGCTTATCGGACCGGGGGAGCAGCACAGATACGCAGTATTTT
d_call: .; v_call: TRBV10-3; j_call: TRBJ2-7; clone_size: .; cdr3_aa: CAIAPTSGYEQYF; cdr3_nt: TGTGCCATCGCTCCGACTAGTGGGTACGAGCAGTACTTC
d_call: TRBD1; v_call: TRBV7-2; j_call: TRBJ2-7; clone_size: .; cdr3_aa: CASRLRTGHLSSYEQYF; cdr3_nt: TGTGCCAGCAGACTTAGGACAGGCCACCTCTCCTCCTACGAGCAGTACTTC
d_call: .; v_call: TRBV6-5; j_call: TRBJ1-2; clone_size: .; cdr3_aa: CASSRGGSGYGYTF; cdr3_nt: TGTGCCAGCAGCCGGGGGGGTAGCGGCTATGGCTACACCTTC
d_call: TRBD1; v_call: TRBV15; j_call: TRBJ1-5; clone_size: .; cdr3_aa: CATSRRTGGSNQPQHF; cdr3_nt: TGTGCCACCAGCCGACGGACAGGGGGCAGCAATCAGCCCCAGCATTTT
d_call: .; v_call: TRBV15; j_call: TRBJ1-5; clone_size: .; cdr3_aa: CATSREGGHNQPQHF; cdr3_nt: TGTGCCACCAGCAGAGAAGGGGGACACAATCAGCCCCAGCATTTT
d_call: .; v_call: TRBV11-2; j_call: TRBJ1-3; clone_size: .; cdr3_aa: CASSSDRLSGNTIYF; cdr3_nt: TGTGCCAGCAGCTCTGACAGACTCTCTGGAAACACCATATATTTT
d_call: TRBD2; v_call: TRBV11-2; j_call: TRBJ2-1; clone_size: .; cdr3_aa: CASRKAGEYNEQFF; cdr3_nt: TGTGCCAGCAGGAAAGCGGGGGAGTACAATGAGCAGTTCTTC
d_call: .; v_call: TRBV7-5; j_call: TRBJ1-2; clone_size: .; cdr3_aa: CVRSFVPIGVGYTF; cdr3_nt: TGTGTCAGAAGCTTCGTTCCAATCGGGGTTGGCTACACCTTC
d_call: .; v_call: TRBV30; j_call: TRBJ1-2; clone_size: .; cdr3_aa: CAWRRLRQVHYGYTF; cdr3_nt: TGTGCCTGGAGACGCTTGAGACAGGTACACTATGGCTACACCTTC
d_call: .; v_call: TRBV6-5; j_call: TRBJ1-2; clone_size: .; cdr3_aa: CASSYVQGNYGYTF; cdr3_nt: TGTGCCAGCAGTTACGTGCAGGGGAACTATGGCTACACCTTC
d_call: TRBD1; v_call: TRBV6-6; j_call: TRBJ2-1; clone_size: .; cdr3_aa: CASSFSGTGNEQFF; cdr3_nt: TGTGCCAGCAGCTTTTCCGGGACAGGCAATGAGCAGTTCTTC
d_call: .; v_call: TRBV3-1/TRBV3-2; j_call: TRBJ1-3; clone_size: .; cdr3_aa: CASSPQLTLSGNTIYF; cdr3_nt: TGTGCCAGCAGCCCTCAACTTACCCTCTCTGGAAACACCATATATTTT
d_call: .; v_call: TRBV3-1/TRBV3-2; j_call: TRBJ1-1; clone_size: few; cdr3_aa: CASGGKRAEAFF; cdr3_nt: TGTGCCAGCGGCGGGAAAAGAGCTGAAGCTTTCTTT
d_call: .; v_call: TRBV27; j_call: TRBJ2-5; clone_size: .; cdr3_aa: CASSFRHGEQETQYF; cdr3_nt: TGTGCCAGCAGTTTCCGACACGGGGAACAAGAGACCCAGTACTTC